Listed here are 10 T cell receptor beta chains from one sample, sequenced in a study of T cell repertoires in cytomegalovirus infection. One entry per CDR3 protein results from TCRdb running MiXCR on the reads. The table shows nearly 650,000 distinct CDR3 sequences, with approximately 24% occurring only once. Source material: CD8+ T cells from PBMCs. These receptors were obtained from a human donor in good health (CMV status not recorded). Some clones in this sample may be carry-over from other donors' samples.

This clonotype was seen a handful of times. This sequence joins TRBV20-1 and TRBJ1-4; no firm D call. Trimming took off 6 bases at V and 6 bases at J, with 14 bases between the two ends. The CDR3 covers 13 residues. Germline V gene data show CDR1 as DFQATT and CDR2 as SNEGSKA (reference sequence). CDR3 sequence: CSAYTGEDEKLFF. CDR3 DNA sequence: TGCAGTGCCTACACTGGGGAGGATGAAAAACTGTTTTTT.

This clonotype has a handful of counts. The rearrangement joins TRBV7-9 to TRBJ1-1; no clear D. This CDR3 is 12 amino acids long. Germline V gene lookup returns CDR1 SEHNR and CDR2 FQNEAQ (reference sequence). V lost 0 bases and J 7 bases, leaving 6 bases between the germline ends. CDR3 nucleotides: TGTGCCAGCAGCTTAGCTCCGCTTGAAGCTTTCTTT. This codes for CASSLAPLEAFF.

This clonotype was seen a few times. The V and J genes are TRBV27 and TRBJ2-3; 10 nucleotides match TRBD2. The germline gives CDR1 MNHEY, CDR2 SMNVEV (reference sequence). The V gene end was trimmed by 4 bases and the J gene end by 9 bases; junction bases not matched to a gene: 4. There are 13 residues in the CDR3. The CDR3 here is CASSSGTSATQYF. CDR3 sequence (DNA): TGTGCCAGCAGTTCCGGGACTAGCGCAACGCAGTATTTT.

The rearrangement links TRBV29-1 to TRBJ2-5, with 9 bases that match TRBD1. The CDR3 has 16 amino acids. Germline CDR1 reads SQVTM; CDR2 reads ANQGSEA. With V trimmed by 0 bases and J by 5 bases, 10 bases remained unmatched. The CDR3 here is CSVEDLQGTGTETQYF. As DNA, the CDR3 is TGCAGCGTTGAAGATCTTCAGGGGACAGGGACGGAGACCCAGTACTTC.

The sample holds many counts of this clonotype. The rearrangement links TRBV12-3 or TRBV12-4 to TRBJ2-7; D is possibly TRBD2 (5 bases). The CDR3 has 17 residues. Trimming left V 2 bases short and J 0 bases short, with 17 bases between. The chain's CDR3 is CASSLFPAEKDSYEQYF. The CDR3 coding sequence is TGTGCCAGCAGTTTATTTCCAGCGGAGAAGGACTCCTACGAGCAGTACTTC.

This clonotype was observed a few times. This rearrangement joins TRBV29-1 to TRBJ2-7; TRBD1 matches 11 bases. V was clipped by 0 bases and J by 0 bases; unmatched bases: 7. CDR1 is SQVTM and CDR2 is ANQGSEA in the germline V gene. The CDR3 runs to 17 residues. The CDR3 spells CSVEERTGGSYSYEQYF. Written as DNA, the CDR3 is TGCAGCGTTGAAGAACGGACAGGGGGCTCCTACTCCTACGAGCAGTACTTC.

The V gene is TRBV14, the J gene TRBJ2-1; D gene ambiguous. Looked up from germline, CDR1 is SGHDN and CDR2 is FVKESK. V was cut by 0 bases and J by 1 base, with 7 bases left in between. This CDR3 spans 15 amino acids. CDR3 sequence (DNA): TGTGCCAGCAGCCAAGATGAACAGTCCTACAATGAGCAGTTCTTC. Translation gives CASSQDEQSYNEQFF.

Regarding this clonotype: Given a much more abundant clone one base away, this may be a read error. J is TRBJ1-2 and V is TRBV6-5; possibly TRBD1 for D (5 bases). CDR1 is MNHEY and CDR2 is SVGAGI in the germline V gene. The CDR3 runs to 14 residues. The CDR3 DNA reads as TGTGCCAACAGTCCTTCGGGCGGGGGTTATGGCTACACCTTC. Translated, it gives CANSPSGGGYGYTF.

This clonotype was seen many times. J is TRBJ2-3 and V is TRBV7-8; 9 bases are shared with TRBD1. This CDR3 contains 15 residues. With 4 bases clipped from V and 6 bases from J, the junction kept 8 bases outside the gene matches. Germline V gene lookup returns CDR1 SGHVS and CDR2 FQNEAQ. The CDR3, as DNA: TGTGCCAGCAGCTCGGACAGGGGTAACCCTGATACGCAGTATTTT. Residues: CASSSDRGNPDTQYF.

This clonotype was detected ten times or more. J is TRBJ2-2 and V is TRBV7-6; maybe TRBD1 (5 bases). Trimming removed 1 base from V and 6 bases from J, with 9 bases in between. This CDR3 is 14 amino acids long. Germline V CDR1 and CDR2: SGHVS, FNYEAQ. For the CDR3, the DNA is TGTGCCAGCAGCTTAGAAGGGGCGCCCGGGGAGCTGTTTTTT. It is translated as CASSLEGAPGELFF.